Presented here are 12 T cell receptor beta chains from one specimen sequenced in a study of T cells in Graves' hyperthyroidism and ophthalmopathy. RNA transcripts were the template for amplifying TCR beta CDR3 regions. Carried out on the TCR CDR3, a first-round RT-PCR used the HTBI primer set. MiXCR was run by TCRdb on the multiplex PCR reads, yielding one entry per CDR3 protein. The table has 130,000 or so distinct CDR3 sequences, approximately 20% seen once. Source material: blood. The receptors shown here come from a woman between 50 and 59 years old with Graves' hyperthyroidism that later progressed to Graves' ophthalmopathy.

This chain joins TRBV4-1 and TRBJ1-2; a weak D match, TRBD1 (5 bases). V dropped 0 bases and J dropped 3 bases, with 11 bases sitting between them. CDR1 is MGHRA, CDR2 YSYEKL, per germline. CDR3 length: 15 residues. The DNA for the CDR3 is TGCGCCAGCAGCCAAGACGTGTCCAGGGACTATGGCTACACCTTC. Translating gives CASSQDVSRDYGYTF.

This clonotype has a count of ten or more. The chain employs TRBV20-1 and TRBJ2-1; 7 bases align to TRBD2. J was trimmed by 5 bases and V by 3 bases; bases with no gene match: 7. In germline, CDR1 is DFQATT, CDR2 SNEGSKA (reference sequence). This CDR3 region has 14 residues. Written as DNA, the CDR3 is TGCAGTGCTAGTGGGGAGGGCCAGAACAATGAGCAGTTCTTC. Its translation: CSASGEGQNNEQFF.

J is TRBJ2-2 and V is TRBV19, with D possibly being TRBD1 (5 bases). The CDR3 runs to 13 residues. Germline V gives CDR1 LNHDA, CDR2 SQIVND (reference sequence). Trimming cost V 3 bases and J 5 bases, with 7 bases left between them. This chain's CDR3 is CASSIQGTGELFF. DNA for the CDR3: TGTGCCAGTAGTATTCAGGGAACCGGGGAGCTGTTTTTT.

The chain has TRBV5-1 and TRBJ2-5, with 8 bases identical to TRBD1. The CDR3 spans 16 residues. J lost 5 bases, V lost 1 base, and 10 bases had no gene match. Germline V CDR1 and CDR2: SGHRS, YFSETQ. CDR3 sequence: CASSLPGQGKEETQYF. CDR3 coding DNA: TGCGCCAGCAGCTTGCCCGGACAGGGAAAAGAGGAGACCCAGTACTTC.

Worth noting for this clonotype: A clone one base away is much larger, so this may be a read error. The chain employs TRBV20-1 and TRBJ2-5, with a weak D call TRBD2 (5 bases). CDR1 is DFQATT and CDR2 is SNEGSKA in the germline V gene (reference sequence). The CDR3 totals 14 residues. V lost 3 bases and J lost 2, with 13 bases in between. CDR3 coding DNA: TGCAGTGCTAGGGACGTGAGGAGGCAAGAGACCCAGTACTTC. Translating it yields CSARDVRRQETQYF.

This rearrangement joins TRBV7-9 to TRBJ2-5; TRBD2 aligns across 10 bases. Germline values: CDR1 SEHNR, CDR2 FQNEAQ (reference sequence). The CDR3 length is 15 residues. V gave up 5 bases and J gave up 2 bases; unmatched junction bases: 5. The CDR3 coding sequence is TGTGCCAGCAGCATCCTAGCGGGAGTTCAAGAGACCCAGTACTTC. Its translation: CASSILAGVQETQYF.

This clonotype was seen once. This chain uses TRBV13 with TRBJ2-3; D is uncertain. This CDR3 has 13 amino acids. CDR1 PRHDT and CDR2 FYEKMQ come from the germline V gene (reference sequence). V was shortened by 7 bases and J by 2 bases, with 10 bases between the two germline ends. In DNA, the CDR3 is TGTGCCAGCACGTTCTCGAACACAGATACGCAGTATTTT. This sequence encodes CASTFSNTDTQYF.

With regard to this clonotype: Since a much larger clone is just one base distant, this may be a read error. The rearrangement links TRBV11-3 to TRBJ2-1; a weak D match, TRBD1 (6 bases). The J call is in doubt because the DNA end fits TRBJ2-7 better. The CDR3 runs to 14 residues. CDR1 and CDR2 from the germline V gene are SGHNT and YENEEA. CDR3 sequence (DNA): TGTGCCAGCAGCTTAGATGGCAGGGACAATGAGCAGTACTTC. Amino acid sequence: CASSLDGRDNEQYF.

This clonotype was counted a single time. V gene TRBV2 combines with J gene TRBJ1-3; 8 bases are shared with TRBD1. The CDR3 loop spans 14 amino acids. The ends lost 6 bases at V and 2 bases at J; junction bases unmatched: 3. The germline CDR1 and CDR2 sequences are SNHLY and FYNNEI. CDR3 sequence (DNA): TGTGCCAGCAGGCCGGGACAGGCTGGAAACACCATATATTTT. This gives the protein CASRPGQAGNTIYF. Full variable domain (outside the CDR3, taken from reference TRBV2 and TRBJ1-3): EPEVTQTPSHQVTQMGQEVILRCVPISNHLYFYWYRQILGQKVEFLVSFYNNEISEKSEIFDDQFSVERPDGSNFTLKIRSTKLEDSAMYFCASRPGQAGNTIYFGEGSWLTVV.

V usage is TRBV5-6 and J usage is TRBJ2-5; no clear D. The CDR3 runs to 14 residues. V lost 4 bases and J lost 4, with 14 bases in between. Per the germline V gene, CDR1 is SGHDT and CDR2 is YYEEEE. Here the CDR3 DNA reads TGTGCCAGCAGCCAAACGGGCCTAAGAGAGACCCAGTACTTC. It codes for CASSQTGLRETQYF.

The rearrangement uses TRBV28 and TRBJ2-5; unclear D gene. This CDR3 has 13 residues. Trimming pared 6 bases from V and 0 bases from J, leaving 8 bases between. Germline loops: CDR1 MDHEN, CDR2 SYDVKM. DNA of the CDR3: TGTGCCAGCAGCCGTCCCAACCAAGAGACCCAGTACTTC. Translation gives CASSRPNQETQYF.

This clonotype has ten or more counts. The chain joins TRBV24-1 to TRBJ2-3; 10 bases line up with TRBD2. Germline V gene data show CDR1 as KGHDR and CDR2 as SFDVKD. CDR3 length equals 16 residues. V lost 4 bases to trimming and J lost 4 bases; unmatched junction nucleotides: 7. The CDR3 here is CATSELTSGSPDTQYF. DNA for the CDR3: TGTGCCACCAGTGAACTGACTAGCGGGTCCCCAGATACGCAGTATTTT.